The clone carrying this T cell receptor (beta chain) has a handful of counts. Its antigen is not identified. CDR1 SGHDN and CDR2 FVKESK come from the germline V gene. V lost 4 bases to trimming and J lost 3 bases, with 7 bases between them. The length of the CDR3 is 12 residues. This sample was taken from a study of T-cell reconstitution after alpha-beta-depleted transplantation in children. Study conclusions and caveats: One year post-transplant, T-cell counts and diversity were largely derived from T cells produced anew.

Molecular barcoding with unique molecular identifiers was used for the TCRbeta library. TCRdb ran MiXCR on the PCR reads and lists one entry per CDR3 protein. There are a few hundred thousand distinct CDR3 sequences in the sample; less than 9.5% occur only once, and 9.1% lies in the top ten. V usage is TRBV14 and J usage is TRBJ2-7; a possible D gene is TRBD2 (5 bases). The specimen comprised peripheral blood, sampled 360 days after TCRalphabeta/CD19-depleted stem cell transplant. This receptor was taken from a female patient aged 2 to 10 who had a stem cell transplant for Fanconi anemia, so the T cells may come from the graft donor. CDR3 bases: TGTGCCAGCAGCCCGGGGATCTACGAGCAGTACTTC. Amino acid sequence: CASSPGIYEQYF. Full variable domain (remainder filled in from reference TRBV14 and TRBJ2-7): EAGVTQFPSHSVIEKGQTVTLRCDPISGHDNLYWYRRVMGKEIKFLLHFVKESKQDESGMPNNRFLAERTGGTYSTLKVQPAELEDSGVYFCASSPGIYEQYFGPGTRLTVT.